These 30 T cell receptor beta chains originate from one sample sequenced in a study of CD8+ T cells in alopecia areata. The sample's treatment: oral pan-JAK inhibitor, 5-10 mg twice daily. Sequencing used cDNA as its template, made by extracting RNA and reverse transcribing it. Only in-frame clones appear in the TCRdb table, and some are missing; sequencing was by immunoSEQ multiplex PCR. The table lists under 200,000 clones, about 60% of them singletons. Sequenced here: CD4+ T cells sorted from blood, sampled at week 24, from a patient treated with tofacitinib. The receptors were gathered from a human donor with alopecia areata.

The V and J genes are TRBV30 and TRBJ2-5, with D uncertain. V lost 8 bases and J lost 5, with 12 bases in between. The CDR3 length is 11 residues. From germline, CDR1 is GTSNPN and CDR2 SVGIG (reference sequence). The CDR3 bases are TGTGCCCGTCGAGTGGGGGAGACCCAGTACTTC. Amino acids: CARRVGETQYF.

The chain employs TRBV4-1 and TRBJ1-3, with D possibly TRBD1 on 5 matching bases. Trimming removed 0 bases from V and 0 bases from J, with 6 bases in between. From germline, CDR1 is MGHRA and CDR2 YSYEKL. The CDR3 length is 15 residues. The CDR3 DNA follows: TGCGCCAGCAGCCAAGATGGGGGCTCTGGAAACACCATATATTTT. Protein: CASSQDGGSGNTIYF.

This chain joins TRBV25-1 and TRBJ2-3, with D possibly matching TRBD1 (5 bases). Germline CDR1 is MGHDK and CDR2 is SYGVNS. CDR3 length: 14 amino acids. Between the trimmed V and J ends, which lost 8 bases and 1 base, there was a span of 13 bases. CDR3 region: CASSSGMGTDTQYF. The CDR3 DNA is TGTGCCAGCTCTTCAGGGATGGGCACAGATACGCAGTATTTT.

The chain uses TRBV6-4 and TRBJ2-5, with D unclear. The germline V gene encodes CDR1 MRHNA and CDR2 SNTAGT. The CDR3 is made up of 13 amino acids. The V and J ends lost 3 bases and 3 bases respectively, with 8 bases between them. Written as DNA, the CDR3 is TGTGCCAGCAGTGATGACGGTGAAGAGACCCAGTACTTC. It is translated as CASSDDGEETQYF.

This chain joins TRBV20-1 and TRBJ1-1; no clear D gene. Trimming took off 6 bases at V and 1 base at J, with 6 bases between the two ends. The CDR3 is 11 amino acids. The germline CDR1 and CDR2 sequences are DFQATT and SNEGSKA (reference sequence). The CDR3 DNA follows: TGCAGTGCCCGGGGGAACACTGAAGCTTTCTTT. Amino acid sequence: CSARGNTEAFF.

The chain carries TRBV4-1 and TRBJ1-1; tentatively, D is TRBD1 (5 bases). Per the germline V gene, CDR1 is MGHRA and CDR2 is YSYEKL. Deletions cut 3 bases from V and 7 bases from J, with 9 bases between. This CDR3 comprises 12 residues. CDR3 in DNA: TGCGCCAGCAGCCAGGTAGACAGTGAAGCTTTCTTT. It codes for CASSQVDSEAFF.

The chain combines TRBV30 with TRBJ2-1; D is uncertain. Germline assignment: CDR1 GTSNPN and CDR2 SVGIG (reference sequence). V was clipped by 6 bases and J by 7 bases, with 10 bases between them. The CDR3 loop spans 11 amino acids. CDR3 DNA sequence: TGTGCCTGCCCAAACCTGAATGAGCAGTTCTTC. It translates to CACPNLNEQFF.

In this sample, this clone turned up a few times. The chain is built from TRBV7-2 and TRBJ2-1; D is perhaps TRBD2 (5 bases). V lost 2 bases and J 0 bases, leaving 8 bases between the germline ends. Germline assignment: CDR1 SGHTA and CDR2 FQGNSA. This CDR3 is 15 amino acids long. Here the CDR3 DNA reads TGTGCCAGCAGCTTACAGGAGGCCTCCTACAATGAGCAGTTCTTC. Its protein product is CASSLQEASYNEQFF.

This clone was counted once. The rearrangement joins TRBV7-8 to TRBJ2-5, with 8 bases matching TRBD1. From germline, CDR1 is SGHVS and CDR2 FQNEAQ. The CDR3 has 14 amino acids. The J segment lost 2 bases and the V segment lost 4 bases, leaving 3 bases of the junction unmatched. CDR3 DNA: TGTGCCAGCAGCTGGACAGGGATTCAAGAGACCCAGTACTTC. Translated: CASSWTGIQETQYF.

V gene TRBV11-2 combines with J gene TRBJ2-5, with a tentative D call TRBD2 (5 bases). This CDR3 has 14 amino acids. Trimming shortened V by 1 base and J by 4 bases, and 10 bases separated the two germline ends. Germline CDR1 SGHAT, CDR2 FQNNGV. The DNA of the CDR3 is TGTGCCAGCAGCTTAGGGGCAGCGGTAGAGACCCAGTACTTC. This sequence encodes CASSLGAAVETQYF.

The J gene is TRBJ2-7, the V gene TRBV7-2, with 8 bases fitting TRBD1. In germline, CDR1 is SGHTA, CDR2 FQGNSA. The CDR3 has 17 amino acids. Trimming took 5 bases from V and 1 from J; bases not matched to a gene: 13. The CDR3 DNA reads TGTGCCAGCAGCCCGCGCAACCGGGACAGGCCTTCCTACGAGCAGTACTTC. Translation: CASSPRNRDRPSYEQYF.

CDR3 DNA sequence: TGCAGCGTGGGGACTAGCGGGAGTCCCTACAATGAGCAGTTCTTC. Protein sequence: CSVGTSGSPYNEQFF. The chain carries TRBV29-1 and TRBJ2-1, with 14 bases lining up with TRBD2. This CDR3 is 15 amino acids long. J lost 2 bases, V lost 6 bases, and 3 bases had no gene match. Germline-derived CDR1 and CDR2 are SQVTM and ANQGSEA.

The sample holds a few counts of this clone. CDR3 DNA sequence: TGTGCCAGCAGCTACCTTCCGGGACAATTGAACACTGAAGCTTTCTTT. Translating it yields CASSYLPGQLNTEAFF. The chain is built from TRBV5-5 and TRBJ1-1; weak D call: TRBD1 (6 bases). Trimming removed 3 bases at V and 0 bases at J, with 15 bases between. This CDR3 comprises 16 residues. Per the germline V gene, CDR1 is SGHKS and CDR2 is YYEKEE (reference sequence).

The CDR3 region has the DNA TGTGCCACCACGAGAGGGACGTTTAATTCACCCCTCCACTTT. Encoded protein: CATTRGTFNSPLHF. The chain is built from TRBV19 and TRBJ1-6, with D maybe TRBD1 (5 bases). Germline CDR1 LNHDA, CDR2 SQIVND (reference sequence). The CDR3 has 14 residues. V dropped 10 bases and J dropped 6 bases, with 16 bases sitting between them.

This clone turned up a few times. The chain couples TRBV15 to TRBJ1-4; D is ambiguous. Trimming shortened V by 0 bases and J by 3 bases, and 11 bases separated the two germline ends. Germline lookup yields CDR1 LNHNV and CDR2 YYDKDF (reference sequence). There are 16 residues in the CDR3. CDR3 nucleotides: TGTGCCACCAGCAGAGAAAAGGCACAGTCTAATGAAAAACTGTTTTTT. Translated, it gives CATSREKAQSNEKLFF.

This clone appeared a few times. The chain employs TRBV9 and TRBJ2-1; 11 bases line up with TRBD2. V trimming: 3 bases; J trimming: 4 bases; junction bases outside the gene matches: 6. Germline loops: CDR1 SGDLS, CDR2 YYNGEE. This CDR3 has 16 amino acids. CDR3 bases: TGTGCCAGCAGCGACAAACTAGCGGGGGCATACAATGAGCAGTTCTTC. Residues: CASSDKLAGAYNEQFF.

The rearrangement joins TRBV5-6 to TRBJ1-6, with 7 bases aligning to TRBD1. The CDR3 totals 14 residues. Germline V CDR1 and CDR2: SGHDT, YYEEEE. V was clipped by 0 bases and J by 10 bases; unmatched bases: 4. CDR3 bases: TGTGCCAGCAGCTTGGGACAGGGAGGGTCACCCCTCCACTTT. Its protein product is CASSLGQGGSPLHF.

This sequence joins TRBV29-1 and TRBJ1-2; 7 bases are shared with TRBD1. Germline V CDR1 and CDR2: SQVTM, ANQGSEA. The CDR3 is 12 residues long. V dropped 3 bases and J dropped 8; count of bases not matched to a gene: 6. The CDR3 protein is CSVDRTGAGYTF. The CDR3 coding sequence is TGCAGCGTTGACCGGACAGGAGCAGGCTACACCTTC.

This rearrangement joins TRBV25-1 to TRBJ2-5; 8 nucleotides align to TRBD1. The CDR3 is 15 amino acids. The germline gives CDR1 MGHDK, CDR2 SYGVNS. After removal of 5 bases from V and 4 bases from J, the junction contained 9 bases not matched to a gene. CDR3 bases: TGTGCCAGCAGTAAACAGGGGGACGTCCGAGAGACCCAGTACTTC. As protein: CASSKQGDVRETQYF.

The chain combines TRBV6-5 with TRBJ1-2, with 9 bases matching TRBD1. The V and J ends lost 6 bases and 5 bases, in that order; junction bases with no gene match: 7. Germline V gene sequence: CDR1 MNHEY, CDR2 SVGAGI. This CDR3 spans 14 amino acids. CDR3 protein: CASRNRGPIYGYTF. Written as DNA, the CDR3 is TGTGCCAGCAGAAACAGGGGGCCGATATATGGCTACACCTTC.

Points on this clone: Other DNA variants within this sample encode the same CDR3. The rearrangement joins TRBV5-6 to TRBJ2-5; D is unclear. The CDR3 contains 11 residues. Germline CDR1 SGHDT, CDR2 YYEEEE. V lost 2 bases and J 5 bases, leaving 4 bases between the germline ends. The CDR3 DNA reads TGTGCCAGCAGCTTTCAGGAGACCCAGTACTTC. This codes for CASSFQETQYF.

V is TRBV30 and J is TRBJ1-5, with a possible D match to TRBD1 (5 bases). The length of the CDR3 is 14 residues. The V end lost 2 bases, the J end lost 2 bases, and 10 bases lay between the germline ends. Germline V CDR1 and CDR2: GTSNPN, SVGIG (reference sequence). The CDR3 DNA follows: TGTGCCTGGAGTTACGGAGGGGGCAATCAGCCCCAGCATTTT. Protein product: CAWSYGGGNQPQHF.

With regard to this clone: Within the sample, other DNA sequences also encode this same CDR3. The genes are TRBV29-1 and TRBJ1-2, with a tentative D call TRBD1 (5 bases). V gave up 2 bases and J gave up 8 bases, with 9 bases separating them. Looked up from germline, CDR1 is SQVTM and CDR2 is ANQGSEA. This CDR3 has 11 amino acids. CDR3 sequence: CSVERGSGYTF. For the CDR3, the DNA is TGCAGCGTTGAAAGGGGAAGCGGCTACACCTTC.

This clone was seen more than once but under ten times. In DNA form, the CDR3 reads TGTGCCAGCAGTTACTTTGGACAGTCGCCCTACAATGAGCAGTTCTTC. Translating gives CASSYFGQSPYNEQFF. V usage is TRBV6-5 and J usage is TRBJ2-1; a possible D gene is TRBD1 (6 bases). Germline lookup yields CDR1 MNHEY and CDR2 SVGAGI. This CDR3 spans 16 amino acids. V shed 1 base and J shed 2 bases, with 12 bases lying between them.

The chain carries TRBV11-2 and TRBJ2-2, with D unclear. This CDR3 has 15 residues. Trimming took 4 bases from V and 3 from J, leaving 12 bases between them. Germline CDR1 is SGHAT and CDR2 is FQNNGV. The chain's CDR3 is CASSYSGPDTGELFF. The CDR3 DNA reads TGTGCCAGCAGCTATTCCGGACCGGACACCGGGGAGCTGTTTTTT.

The chain couples TRBV30 to TRBJ1-5, with D perhaps matching TRBD1 (5 bases). The V end lost 4 bases, the J end lost 7 bases, and 14 bases lay between the germline ends. This CDR3 is built from 13 residues. Per germline, CDR1 GTSNPN and CDR2 SVGIG (reference sequence). The CDR3 sequence is CAWTPGYGQPQHF. The CDR3, as DNA: TGTGCCTGGACCCCAGGGTACGGACAGCCCCAGCATTTT.

V gene TRBV2 combines with J gene TRBJ2-7; D gene unclear. Per germline, CDR1 SNHLY and CDR2 FYNNEI. The CDR3 runs to 13 residues. The V end lost 6 bases, the J end lost 6 bases, and 15 bases lay between the germline ends. The CDR3 DNA is TGTGCCAGCAGGGGGTCCTCGAACGGCGAGCAGTACTTC. Its translation: CASRGSSNGEQYF.

The chain uses TRBV4-1 and TRBJ2-3, with TRBD1 identical over 7 bases. The CDR3 sequence is 13 residues long. From germline, CDR1 is MGHRA and CDR2 YSYEKL. The trim removed 8 bases at V and 0 bases at J, leaving 2 bases unmatched. In DNA form, the CDR3 reads TGCGCCAGCGGACAGGCGAGCACAGATACGCAGTATTTT. Protein sequence: CASGQASTDTQYF.

Only one count was recorded for this clone. This rearrangement joins TRBV11-2 to TRBJ1-5; 8 bases are a match to TRBD1. The junction had 3 bases not matched to a gene; V was cut back by 5 bases and J by 3 bases. Germline CDR1 and CDR2: SGHAT and FQNNGV. CDR3 size: 14 residues. CDR3 bases: TGTGCCAGCAGCCAGACAGGGGACAATCAGCCCCAGCATTTT. It translates to CASSQTGDNQPQHF.

The chain carries TRBV2 and TRBJ2-6; a possible D gene is TRBD1 (5 bases). This CDR3 is built from 16 residues. With 4 bases removed from V and 3 bases from J, the gap between germline ends came to 13 bases. Germline V gene sequence: CDR1 SNHLY, CDR2 FYNNEI. As DNA, the CDR3 is TGTGCCAGCAGTGGGCACAGGCTAGATGGGGCCAACGTCCTGACTTTC. Translated, it gives CASSGHRLDGANVLTF.